Shown below are 32 T cell receptor beta chains from a single sample sequenced in a study of regulatory T cells in long-lasting Graves disease. Arm-PCR of CDR3 regions and iRepertoire HTBI primers were the basis on which TCR beta libraries were built. Each CDR3 protein gets one entry after TCRdb re-called the multiplex PCR reads with MiXCR. This repertoire shows some 500,000 distinct CDR3 sequences, roughly a sixth found once; its top ten account for just under 25%. Specified time point: newly diagnosed GD, antithyroid drugs for less than 3 months. TCR sequences were obtained from RNA taken from PBMCs. These sequences were also reported in another study, on T cells in Graves' hyperthyroidism and ophthalmopathy.

Here the sequenced sample was peripheral blood mononuclear cells (PBMCs), taken at new diagnosis, from a patient treated with antithyroid drugs. These TCRs come from a woman aged 35-60 years with Graves disease.

This clonotype was counted ten times or more. The V call is TRBV3-1, the J call TRBJ1-1; D is unresolved. The germline gives CDR1 LGHDT, CDR2 YNNKEL (reference sequence). The CDR3 is made up of 13 amino acids. V lost 1 base, J lost 4 bases, and 7 bases lay in between. The CDR3 coding sequence is TGTGCCAGCAGCCAAGGAGGTGGCACTGAAGCTTTCTTT. Its translation: CASSQGGGTEAFF. The full variable domain, in which reference TRBV3-1 and TRBJ1-1 provide the parts outside the CDR3, is DTAVSQTPKYLVTQMGNDKSIKCEQNLGHDTMYWYKQDSKKFLKIMFSYNNKELIINETVPNRFSPKSPDKAHLNLHINSLELGDSAVYFCASSQGGGTEAFFGQGTRLTVV.

This clonotype came up a few times. V and J are TRBV11-2 and TRBJ2-3; 10 bases align to TRBD1. After removal of 5 bases from V and 8 bases from J, the junction contained 10 bases not matched to a gene. The CDR3 runs to 15 residues. Germline values: CDR1 SGHAT, CDR2 FQNNGV. CDR3 sequence: CASSRGTGEGLTQYF. The CDR3 bases are TGTGCCAGCAGCCGTGGGACAGGGGAAGGTCTTACGCAGTATTTT.

This clonotype was counted many times. The chain carries TRBV10-3 and TRBJ2-5, with D possibly matching TRBD2 (6 bases). Deletions cut 0 bases from V and 6 bases from J, with 17 bases between. This CDR3 is built from 16 residues. Germline CDR1 ENHRY, CDR2 SYGVKD. The CDR3 DNA is TGTGCCATCAGTGAGTCGACCGGGGCGGAGGGACAGACCCAGTACTTC. Its protein is CAISESTGAEGQTQYF.

This clonotype was seen repeatedly, ten times or more. The chain couples TRBV12-3 or TRBV12-4 to TRBJ1-4; no clear D gene. Trimming removed 6 bases from V and 4 bases from J, with 12 bases in between. The CDR3 loop spans 14 amino acids. The CDR3, as DNA: TGTGCCAGCAGCTACCCCTTTCGTAATGAAAAACTGTTTTTT. Its protein product is CASSYPFRNEKLFF.

The rearrangement uses TRBV6-1 and TRBJ2-7, with D possibly TRBD1 on 6 matching bases. Germline CDR1 and CDR2: MNHNS and SASEGT. The CDR3 consists of 15 residues. V was pared by 5 bases and J by 2 bases, with 16 bases between. In nucleotides, the CDR3 is TGTGCCAGCAGTACGACCGGGACACTAACCTACGAGCAGTACTTC. Translation gives CASSTTGTLTYEQYF.

This clonotype occurred a few times. The chain couples TRBV19 to TRBJ1-1; perhaps TRBD1 as D (6 bases). Germline CDR1 and CDR2: LNHDA and SQIVND (reference sequence). The CDR3 consists of 14 residues. Between the trimmed V and J ends, which lost 1 base and 1 base, there was a span of 7 bases. The CDR3 sequence: CASSIAGANTEAFF. CDR3 coding DNA: TGTGCCAGTAGTATAGCGGGGGCGAACACTGAAGCTTTCTTT.

This sequence joins TRBV3-1 and TRBJ2-1; TRBD2 agrees at 9 bases. This CDR3 has 14 amino acids. With 1 base clipped from V and 9 bases from J, the junction kept 4 bases outside the gene matches. From germline, CDR1 is LGHDT and CDR2 YNNKEL (reference sequence). The CDR3: CASSQGGLAGEQFF. CDR3 nucleotides: TGTGCCAGCAGCCAAGGGGGACTAGCTGGTGAGCAGTTCTTC.

About this clonotype itself: A read error may be the cause here, since a much bigger clone is one base away. The V gene is TRBV12-3 or TRBV12-4, the J gene TRBJ1-5, with D unclear. V was trimmed by 2 bases and J by 6 bases, leaving 14 bases between them. CDR3 length: 15 amino acids. The CDR3, as DNA: TGTGCCAGCAGTTTATTAGGGCAGGATACTCAGCCCCAGCATTTT. Protein product: CASSLLGQDTQPQHF.

This clonotype appeared many times. This chain uses TRBV10-3 with TRBJ1-1; D is ambiguous. Germline V gene data show CDR1 as ENHRY and CDR2 as SYGVKD. The CDR3 covers 12 residues. V shed 5 bases and J shed 4 bases, with 8 bases lying between them. This CDR3 reads CAISPVGTEAFF. The CDR3 nucleotides are TGTGCCATCAGTCCCGTTGGCACTGAAGCTTTCTTT.

The sample holds many counts of this clonotype. An end of the junction differs from the germline gene, which may be a read error. The J gene is TRBJ2-2, the V gene TRBV2; D remains unclear. Looked up from germline, CDR1 is SNHLY and CDR2 is FYNNEI. This CDR3 contains 15 residues. DNA of the CDR3: TGCGCCAGCAGTGATTGGACCGCGAACACCGGGGAGCTGTTTTTT. Amino acid sequence: CASSDWTANTGELFF.

The gene calls are TRBV6-2 or TRBV6-3 and TRBJ2-1, with D unclear. This CDR3 spans 13 amino acids. The V gene lost 8 bases and the J gene lost 10 bases, with 18 bases spanning the gap. Germline V gene sequence: CDR1 MNHEY, CDR2 SVGEGT. The CDR3 nucleotides read TGTGCCAGCGGCTCGGGCAGCTCCTACGAGCAGTTCTTC. Encoded protein: CASGSGSSYEQFF.

This clonotype was observed a few times. The chain links TRBV6-2 or TRBV6-3 to TRBJ2-2; D ambiguous. This CDR3 is 14 amino acids long. Germline CDR1 is MNHEY and CDR2 is SVGEGT. V lost 8 bases, J lost 5 bases, and 15 bases lay in between. The CDR3 sequence: CASWSSFRTGELFF. As DNA, the CDR3 is TGTGCCAGCTGGAGCAGTTTTAGGACCGGGGAGCTGTTTTTT.

Only a few counts were recorded for this clonotype. The chain combines TRBV3-1 with TRBJ2-3; TRBD1 matches 10 bases. Germline CDR1 is LGHDT and CDR2 is YNNKEL (reference sequence). The V and J ends lost 2 bases and 4 bases, in that order; junction bases with no gene match: 6. CDR3 length: 16 residues. DNA of the CDR3: TGTGCCAGCAGCCAACCCGGGACAGGGGAAGCAGATACGCAGTATTTT. Residues: CASSQPGTGEADTQYF.

The sample holds many counts of this clonotype. This chain links TRBV11-2 with TRBJ2-5, with 8 positions matching TRBD1. CDR3 length: 15 amino acids. Germline lookup yields CDR1 SGHAT and CDR2 FQNNGV. V was pared by 5 bases and J by 4 bases, with 9 bases of the junction left unmatched. CDR3 sequence: CASSLRLTGAETQYF. The CDR3 nucleotides are TGTGCCAGCAGCCTCCGTTTGACAGGGGCAGAGACCCAGTACTTC. The whole variable domain, filled in from reference TRBV11-2 and TRBJ2-5, reads EAGVAQSPRYKIIEKRQSVAFWCNPISGHATLYWYQQILGQGPKLLIQFQNNGVVDDSQLPKDRFSAERLKGVDSTLKIQPAKLEDSAVYLCASSLRLTGAETQYFGPGTRLLVL.

This clonotype was observed many times. V gene TRBV6-9 combines with J gene TRBJ1-6; D gene ambiguous. The CDR3 runs to 13 residues. V was shortened by 3 bases and J by 11 bases, with 11 bases between the two germline ends. The germline gives CDR1 MNHGY, CDR2 SVAAGI. Written as DNA, the CDR3 is TGTGCCAGCAGTTACAAAGGTTTCGCACCCCTCCACTTT. Amino acids: CASSYKGFAPLHF.

This clonotype was recorded a few times. The V gene is TRBV6-1, the J gene TRBJ2-3; 16 nucleotides agree with TRBD2. The CDR3 has 20 residues. V lost 7 bases, J lost 0 bases, and 13 bases stayed unmatched. The V gene's germline CDR1 is MNHNS and CDR2 SASEGT. The CDR3: CASNPPGLAGGPRSTDTQYF. The CDR3 DNA reads as TGTGCCAGCAACCCCCCGGGACTAGCGGGGGGGCCAAGGAGCACAGATACGCAGTATTTT.

This clonotype occurred a few times. The chain joins TRBV7-9 to TRBJ2-7; 12 positions agree with TRBD2. This CDR3 contains 16 residues. The germline CDR1 and CDR2 sequences are SEHNR and FQNEAQ (reference sequence). J gave up 3 bases and V 2 bases, and 5 bases lay outside the gene matches. Written as DNA, the CDR3 is TGTGCCAGCAGCTTATCACTAGCGGGGGGCGACTACGAGCAGTACTTC. Translated: CASSLSLAGGDYEQYF. The variable domain in full, completed from reference TRBV7-9 and TRBJ2-7, reads DTGVSQNPRHKITKRGQNVTFRCDPISEHNRLYWYRQTLGQGPEFLTYFQNEAQLEKSRLLSDRFSAERPKGSFSTLEIQRTEQGDSAMYLCASSLSLAGGDYEQYFGPGTRLTVT.

This clonotype was detected many times. The V gene is TRBV5-1, the J gene TRBJ2-1; perhaps TRBD1 as D (6 bases). Per germline, CDR1 SGHRS and CDR2 YFSETQ. This CDR3 spans 14 amino acids. Trimming pared 3 bases from V and 4 bases from J, leaving 11 bases between. The CDR3: CASSSDSTYNEQFF. In DNA form, the CDR3 reads TGCGCCAGCAGCTCGGACAGTACATACAATGAGCAGTTCTTC. Drawing the rest from reference TRBV5-1 and TRBJ2-1, the complete variable domain is KAGVTQTPRYLIKTRGQQVTLSCSPISGHRSVSWYQQTPGQGLQFLFEYFSETQRNKGNFPGRFSGRQFSNSRSEMNVSTLELGDSALYLCASSSDSTYNEQFFGPGTRLTVL.

The J gene is TRBJ1-4, the V gene TRBV25-1; weak D call: TRBD1 (6 bases). This CDR3 region has 15 residues. Trimming shortened V by 2 bases and J by 7 bases, and 14 bases separated the two germline ends. Per the germline V gene, CDR1 is MGHDK and CDR2 is SYGVNS. The DNA for the CDR3 is TGTGCCAGCAGTGAACAGAGGGGGTCGGGTGAAAAACTGTTTTTT. Amino acid sequence: CASSEQRGSGEKLFF.

At least ten counts were recorded for this clonotype. CDR3 amino acids: CASSQPDRAQDTQYF. The DNA of the CDR3 is TGTGCCAGCAGCCAACCGGACAGGGCCCAAGATACGCAGTATTTT. The rearrangement joins TRBV3-1 to TRBJ2-3, with 8 nucleotides matching TRBD1. Germline lookup yields CDR1 LGHDT and CDR2 YNNKEL (reference sequence). Trimming removed 2 bases from V and 5 bases from J; junction bases left unmatched: 6. CDR3 size: 15 residues.

This sequence joins TRBV5-1 and TRBJ2-7, with 7 bases lining up with TRBD1. The CDR3 is 14 amino acids. With V trimmed by 3 bases and J by 3 bases, 6 bases remained unmatched. Germline V gene lookup returns CDR1 SGHRS and CDR2 YFSETQ. CDR3 bases: TGCGCCAGCAGCTCCGACAGGGTTGGCTACGAGCAGTACTTC. The encoded protein is CASSSDRVGYEQYF.

This clonotype was seen ten or more times. This rearrangement joins TRBV11-1 to TRBJ2-1, with a tentative D call TRBD2 (5 bases). Germline CDR1 and CDR2: SGHAT and FQDESV (reference sequence). V dropped 1 base and J dropped 9 bases, with 7 bases sitting between them. The CDR3 loop spans 12 amino acids. In nucleotides, the CDR3 is TGTGCCAGCAGCTTAGAGGCGGGTGAGCAGTTCTTC. Protein: CASSLEAGEQFF.

This chain joins TRBV6-2 or TRBV6-3 and TRBJ1-2, with D maybe TRBD1 (6 bases). Germline V lookup: CDR1 MNHEY, CDR2 SVGEGT. CDR3 length equals 15 residues. Trimming removed 4 bases from V and 1 base from J, with 13 bases in between. In DNA, the CDR3 is TGTGCCAGCAGTTCTATAACAGGGCTTAACTATGGCTACACCTTC. This translates into CASSSITGLNYGYTF.

The chain couples TRBV28 to TRBJ2-7; D possibly corresponds to TRBD2 (5 bases). The CDR3 is 14 residues long. Germline loops: CDR1 MDHEN, CDR2 SYDVKM. V lost 3 bases and J 2 bases, leaving 11 bases between the germline ends. The CDR3 nucleotides are TGTGCCAGCAGTTTGGCTAGCCTCACCTACGAGCAGTACTTC. Residues: CASSLASLTYEQYF.

This clonotype was recorded at least ten times. This rearrangement joins TRBV20-1 to TRBJ2-7; TRBD1 matches 7 bases. CDR1 DFQATT and CDR2 SNEGSKA come from the germline V gene (reference sequence). With V trimmed by 6 bases and J by 2 bases, 4 bases remained unmatched. The CDR3 loop spans 12 amino acids. The CDR3 DNA sequence: TGCAGTGCGCCGGGACAGACCTACGAGCAGTACTTC. It translates to CSAPGQTYEQYF.

Comment on this clonotype: This may be a read error: a much more frequent sequence differs by one nucleotide. Given the absence of the conserved phenylalanine or tryptophan at the CDR3 end, a read error is likely. The V gene is TRBV2, the J gene TRBJ2-7; D may be TRBD1 (6 bases). Germline values: CDR1 SNHLY, CDR2 FYNNEI. The CDR3 is made up of 13 amino acids. Trimming cost V 6 bases and J 3 bases, with 12 bases left between them. CDR3 sequence (DNA): TGTGCCAGCAGCTTAGGACAGATCTACGAGCAGTACCTC. This encodes CASSLGQIYEQYL.

This clonotype has just a few counts. Compared with germline, one end of the junction differs, possibly owing to a read error. The chain carries TRBV12-3 or TRBV12-4 and TRBJ1-5, with 7 bases that match TRBD1. This CDR3 contains 12 residues. The CDR3 reads CATGNSNQPQHF. The CDR3 DNA follows: TGCGCGACAGGGAATAGCAATCAGCCCCAGCATTTT.

At least ten counts were recorded for this clonotype. This chain uses TRBV7-3 with TRBJ2-3; TRBD2 matches 8 bases. CDR1 and CDR2 from the germline V gene are SGHTA and FQGTGA. V lost 4 bases and J lost 5; bases outside the gene matches: 5. The length of the CDR3 is 14 residues. CDR3 DNA sequence: TGTGCCAGCAGCTCGCGGGGGGTCGGAGATACGCAGTATTTT. It codes for CASSSRGVGDTQYF.

The gene calls are TRBV7-6 and TRBJ2-1; D unclear. The CDR3 sequence is 13 residues long. V lost 1 base, J lost 10 bases, and 11 bases lay in between. Per the germline V gene, CDR1 is SGHVS and CDR2 is FNYEAQ. The DNA for the CDR3 is TGTGCCAGCAGCTTAGTGGGTGAGCGAGAGCAGTTCTTC. Encoded protein: CASSLVGEREQFF.

This clonotype was found many times. V gene TRBV6-1 combines with J gene TRBJ1-1; no clear D. Germline V gene lookup returns CDR1 MNHNS and CDR2 SASEGT. This CDR3 has 13 amino acids. V dropped 7 bases and J dropped 1 base, with 10 bases sitting between them. The CDR3 nucleotides read TGTGCCAGCACCCTGACAAGGAACACTGAAGCTTTCTTT. It is translated as CASTLTRNTEAFF.

CDR3 in DNA: TGTGCCAGCAGTTACGATGGTTTTGGCTACACCTTC. Translated: CASSYDGFGYTF. V gene TRBV6-5 combines with J gene TRBJ1-2; D gene unclear. Per germline, CDR1 MNHEY and CDR2 SVGAGI. V lost 2 bases and J lost 7, with 8 bases in between. The CDR3 has 12 amino acids.

This clonotype was found many times. The J gene is TRBJ2-7, the V gene TRBV6-1; 11 bases fit TRBD1. The CDR3 loop spans 15 amino acids. The V segment lost 2 bases and the J segment 7 bases; nucleotides outside the gene matches: 7. The germline CDR1 and CDR2 sequences are MNHNS and SASEGT. The DNA for the CDR3 is TGTGCCAGCAGTGAAACGGACAGGGGGCTGGGGGAGCAGTACTTC. Its translation: CASSETDRGLGEQYF.